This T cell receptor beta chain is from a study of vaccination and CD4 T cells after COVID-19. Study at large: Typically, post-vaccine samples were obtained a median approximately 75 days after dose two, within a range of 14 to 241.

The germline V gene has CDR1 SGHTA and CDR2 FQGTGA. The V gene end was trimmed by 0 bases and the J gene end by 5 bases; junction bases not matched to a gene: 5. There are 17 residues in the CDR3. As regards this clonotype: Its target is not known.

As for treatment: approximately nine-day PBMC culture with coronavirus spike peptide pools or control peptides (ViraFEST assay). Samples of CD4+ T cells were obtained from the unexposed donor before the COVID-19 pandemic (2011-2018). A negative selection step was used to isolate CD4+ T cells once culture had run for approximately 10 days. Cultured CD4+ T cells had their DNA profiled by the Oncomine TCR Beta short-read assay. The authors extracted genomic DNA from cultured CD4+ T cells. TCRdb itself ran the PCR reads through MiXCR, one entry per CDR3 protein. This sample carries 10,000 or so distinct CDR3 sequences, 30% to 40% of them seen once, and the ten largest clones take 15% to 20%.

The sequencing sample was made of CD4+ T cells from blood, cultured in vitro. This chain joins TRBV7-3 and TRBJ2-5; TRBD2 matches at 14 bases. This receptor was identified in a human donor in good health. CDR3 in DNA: TGTGCCAGCAGCTTAACCGGGACTAGCGGGGGACGGGAGACCCAGTACTTC. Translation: CASSLTGTSGGRETQYF.